These 24 T cell receptor beta chains originate from one sample sequenced in a study of shared clonotypes between healthy human individuals. The assay was immunoSEQ multiplex PCR, and TCRdb's table has in-frame clones only and misses some. The sample lists 2,500,000 or so clones, more than 90% occurring once. Sequenced material: naive CD4+ T cells sorted from blood. Subset reported: CD45RA+ positively selected. These receptors originate from a man aged 18 to 35 in good health.

The rearrangement joins TRBV5-6 to TRBJ2-5, with 7 bases aligning to TRBD1. V trimming: 0 bases; J trimming: 5 bases; junction bases outside the gene matches: 7. This CDR3 has 15 amino acids. Germline V gene data show CDR1 as SGHDT and CDR2 as YYEEEE. Written as DNA, the CDR3 is TGTGCCAGCAGCTTGGGGGACAGATTGCCGGAGACCCAGTACTTC. Protein sequence: CASSLGDRLPETQYF. Filled out from reference TRBV5-6 and TRBJ2-5, the complete variable domain reads DAGVTQSPTHLIKTRGQQVTLRCSPKSGHDTVSWYQQALGQGPQFIFQYYEEEERQRGNFPDRFSGHQFPNYSSELNVNALLLGDSALYLCASSLGDRLPETQYFGPGTRLLVL.

The genes are TRBV4-3 and TRBJ2-3, with 7 bases fitting TRBD2. This CDR3 has 18 residues. With 1 base clipped from V and 3 bases from J, the junction kept 13 bases outside the gene matches. Germline V gives CDR1 LGHNA, CDR2 YSLEER. CDR3 sequence (DNA): TGCGCCAGCAGCCAAGCCGCCAAAGACAGCGGGAAAACAGATACGCAGTATTTT. This codes for CASSQAAKDSGKTDTQYF.

V gene TRBV7-6 combines with J gene TRBJ2-1; 11 positions agree with TRBD2. After removal of 1 base from V and 8 bases from J, the junction contained 13 bases not matched to a gene. The CDR3 runs to 18 residues. Germline CDR1 and CDR2: SGHVS and FNYEAQ. The CDR3 here is CASSLVLAGVSSKDEQFF. The DNA for the CDR3 is TGTGCCAGCAGCTTAGTACTAGCGGGAGTATCGTCTAAGGATGAGCAGTTCTTC.

The rearrangement uses TRBV18 and TRBJ1-1; D not certain. Germline-derived CDR1 and CDR2 are KGHSH and LQKENI. Deletions cut 5 bases from V and 1 base from J, with 17 bases between. The CDR3 is 16 amino acids. CDR3 sequence: CASSKTVGGGNTEAFF. CDR3 nucleotide sequence: TGTGCCAGCTCAAAAACGGTCGGCGGAGGGAACACTGAAGCTTTCTTT.

Regarding this clone: The sample has other DNA sequences that encode this CDR3 too. The V and J genes are TRBV5-1 and TRBJ2-7, with D tentatively TRBD1 (6 bases). The V end was cut by 0 bases, the J end by 3 bases, with 10 bases between. CDR1 and CDR2 from the germline V gene are SGHRS and YFSETQ. The CDR3 length is 14 residues. CDR3 protein: CASSLVPDSYEQYF. The CDR3 DNA is TGCGCCAGCAGCTTGGTCCCGGACAGCTACGAGCAGTACTTC.

DNA for the CDR3: TGTGCCAGCAGCCCAAACCCTCTGACGGGGGCTGTGGGAGAGACCCAGTACTTC. Amino acids: CASSPNPLTGAVGETQYF. The gene calls are TRBV7-9 and TRBJ2-5, with D possibly being TRBD1 or TRBD2 (6 bases each). Germline V gene data show CDR1 as SEHNR and CDR2 as FQNEAQ (reference sequence). The CDR3 covers 18 residues. The V end was cut by 5 bases, the J end by 4 bases, with 26 bases between.

The chain employs TRBV5-1 and TRBJ2-3; 8 bases map to TRBD2. V was pared by 2 bases and J by 2 bases, with 4 bases of the junction left unmatched. The V gene's germline CDR1 is SGHRS and CDR2 YFSETQ. This CDR3 has 15 amino acids. The CDR3 protein is CASSFAGGHTDTQYF. As DNA, the CDR3 is TGCGCCAGCAGCTTTGCGGGGGGCCACACAGATACGCAGTATTTT.

This chain uses TRBV5-4 with TRBJ1-1, with a weak D call TRBD1 (5 bases). There are 14 residues in the CDR3. The V end was cut by 3 bases, the J end by 5 bases, with 14 bases between. Germline assignment: CDR1 SGHNT and CDR2 YYREEE (reference sequence). This chain's CDR3 is CASSSDMKGTEAFF. The CDR3 nucleotides read TGTGCCAGCAGCTCGGATATGAAGGGGACTGAAGCTTTCTTT.

This chain uses TRBV6-1 with TRBJ2-7; possible D gene TRBD2, 5 bases. The V end was cut by 4 bases, the J end by 2 bases, with 15 bases between. The germline CDR1 and CDR2 sequences are MNHNS and SASEGT. This CDR3 has 15 residues. CDR3 amino acids: CASSADFLIPYEQYF. In nucleotides, the CDR3 is TGTGCCAGCAGTGCGGACTTCCTAATCCCCTACGAGCAGTACTTC.

The rearrangement joins TRBV27 to TRBJ1-3, with 8 positions matching TRBD1. V was clipped by 5 bases and J by 7 bases; unmatched bases: 7. CDR3 length: 14 amino acids. Germline CDR1 and CDR2: MNHEY and SMNVEV (reference sequence). This CDR3 is CASSQRTGWNTIYF. The CDR3 region has the DNA TGTGCCAGCAGTCAACGGACAGGGTGGAACACCATATATTTT.

This chain joins TRBV19 and TRBJ2-5, with D possibly TRBD1 on 6 matching bases. The CDR3 loop spans 14 amino acids. V lost 1 base, J lost 2 bases, and 8 bases lay in between. From germline, CDR1 is LNHDA and CDR2 SQIVND (reference sequence). CDR3 protein: CASSIGGLQETQYF. As DNA, the CDR3 is TGTGCCAGTAGTATAGGGGGGCTACAAGAGACCCAGTACTTC.

With regard to this clone: Mismatch with germline at one junction end may stem from a read error. The chain couples TRBV30 to TRBJ2-1; TRBD1 might be the D (6 bases). Germline V gives CDR1 GTSNPN, CDR2 SVGIG (reference sequence). The CDR3 has 14 residues. CDR3 DNA: TGTGCCTGTAACAGGGCCAGGTCCTACGATGAGCAGTTCTTC. It yields the protein CACNRARSYDEQFF.

The chain combines TRBV5-8 with TRBJ1-1; D unresolved. In germline, CDR1 is SGHTS, CDR2 YDEGEE. The CDR3 contains 13 residues. The germline V and J ends were trimmed by 5 bases and 0 bases, with 8 bases remaining between them. CDR3: CASSRPMNTEAFF. DNA of the CDR3: TGTGCCAGCAGTCGGCCGATGAACACTGAAGCTTTCTTT.

The V gene is TRBV27, the J gene TRBJ1-5; maybe TRBD1 (6 bases). Trimming cost V 3 bases and J 7 bases, with 13 bases left between them. Germline V lookup: CDR1 MNHEY, CDR2 SMNVEV (reference sequence). CDR3 size: 14 residues. The CDR3 region has the DNA TGTGCCAGCAGTTTCCAGACAGGTCCCCAGCCCCAGCATTTT. Translating it yields CASSFQTGPQPQHF.

This clone has just one count. The V and J genes are TRBV7-2 and TRBJ1-3, with 11 bases matching TRBD1. The V segment lost 0 bases and the J segment 6 bases; nucleotides outside the gene matches: 1. Germline V CDR1 and CDR2: SGHTA, FQGNSA. The CDR3 extends over 15 amino acids. This CDR3 reads CASSLAGQGANTIYF. The CDR3 nucleotides read TGTGCCAGCAGCTTAGCCGGACAGGGGGCAAACACCATATATTTT.

CDR3 sequence (DNA): TGTGCCAGCTCACCACCGGTGGGTTCAGGGACCACTGAAGCTTTCTTT. It translates to CASSPPVGSGTTEAFF. This sequence joins TRBV18 and TRBJ1-1; perhaps TRBD1 as D (5 bases). Looked up from germline, CDR1 is KGHSH and CDR2 is LQKENI. V dropped 0 bases and J dropped 4 bases, with 15 bases sitting between them. The CDR3 length is 16 residues.

V usage is TRBV5-4 and J usage is TRBJ1-2; 7 nucleotides match TRBD1. Germline loops: CDR1 SGHNT, CDR2 YYREEE (reference sequence). V shed 1 base, J shed 6 bases, and the junction held 6 bases outside the gene matches. CDR3 size: 14 residues. CDR3 sequence reads: CASSLPGQSHGYTF. CDR3 sequence (DNA): TGTGCCAGCAGCTTGCCGGGACAGTCCCATGGCTACACCTTC. The complete variable domain, with remaining parts taken from reference TRBV5-4 and TRBJ1-2, reads ETGVTQSPTHLIKTRGQQVTLRCSSQSGHNTVSWYQQALGQGPQFIFQYYREEENGRGNFPPRFSGLQFPNYSSELNVNALELDDSALYLCASSLPGQSHGYTFGSGTRLTVV.

The chain has TRBV5-1 and TRBJ1-2; D is unclear. Germline loops: CDR1 SGHRS, CDR2 YFSETQ. Trimming removed 0 bases from V and 4 bases from J, with 10 bases in between. This CDR3 has 14 residues. The CDR3 spells CASSLGEGGYGYTF. For the CDR3, the DNA is TGCGCCAGCAGCTTGGGGGAAGGTGGCTATGGCTACACCTTC.

The chain has TRBV5-7 and TRBJ2-7; perhaps TRBD2 as D (6 bases). TRBV5-7 is reported as an ORF; its role is uncertain. The length of the CDR3 is 13 residues. V was clipped by 5 bases and J by 3 bases, with 12 bases between them. CDR3 DNA sequence: TGTGCCAGCAGGCGGCAGGGAGGCTACGAGCAGTACTTC. Translation gives CASRRQGGYEQYF.

The chain combines TRBV5-1 with TRBJ2-1, with TRBD1 matching over 7 bases. Germline CDR1 and CDR2: SGHRS and YFSETQ. V lost 4 bases and J lost 6; bases outside the gene matches: 10. CDR3 length: 15 residues. CDR3 region: CASSLTGYLFNEQFF. CDR3 bases: TGCGCCAGCAGCCTGACAGGGTACCTCTTCAATGAGCAGTTCTTC.

The chain couples TRBV5-6 to TRBJ2-2; 11 nucleotides match TRBD2. The V gene end was trimmed by 4 bases and the J gene end by 3 bases; junction bases not matched to a gene: 5. The V gene's germline CDR1 is SGHDT and CDR2 YYEEEE. The length of the CDR3 is 16 residues. This CDR3 is CASSLGLADHTGELFF. The CDR3 region has the DNA TGTGCCAGCAGCCTGGGACTAGCGGATCACACCGGGGAGCTGTTTTTT.

This sequence joins TRBV7-9 and TRBJ1-3; a weak D match, TRBD1 (6 bases). The CDR3 spans 16 residues. Per the germline V gene, CDR1 is SEHNR and CDR2 is FQNEAQ (reference sequence). Trimming shortened V by 2 bases and J by 0 bases, and 11 bases separated the two germline ends. The CDR3 DNA is TGTGCCAGCAGCTTACTGGCAGGGGTCTCTGGAAACACCATATATTTT. Its translation: CASSLLAGVSGNTIYF.

The chain couples TRBV9 to TRBJ2-5, with D hard to call. V lost 3 bases, J lost 5 bases, and 11 bases lay in between. The CDR3 extends over 13 amino acids. The germline V gene has CDR1 SGDLS and CDR2 YYNGEE. The CDR3 coding sequence is TGTGCCAGCAGCGCCCCGACCGGGGAGACCCAGTACTTC. Residues: CASSAPTGETQYF.

V gene TRBV5-1 combines with J gene TRBJ2-1; TRBD2 agrees at 9 bases. The CDR3 runs to 13 residues. Looked up from germline, CDR1 is SGHRS and CDR2 is YFSETQ. J was trimmed by 10 bases and V by 3 bases; bases with no gene match: 5. The CDR3: CASSWTSDPEQFF. The DNA of the CDR3 is TGCGCCAGCAGCTGGACTAGCGACCCCGAGCAGTTCTTC.